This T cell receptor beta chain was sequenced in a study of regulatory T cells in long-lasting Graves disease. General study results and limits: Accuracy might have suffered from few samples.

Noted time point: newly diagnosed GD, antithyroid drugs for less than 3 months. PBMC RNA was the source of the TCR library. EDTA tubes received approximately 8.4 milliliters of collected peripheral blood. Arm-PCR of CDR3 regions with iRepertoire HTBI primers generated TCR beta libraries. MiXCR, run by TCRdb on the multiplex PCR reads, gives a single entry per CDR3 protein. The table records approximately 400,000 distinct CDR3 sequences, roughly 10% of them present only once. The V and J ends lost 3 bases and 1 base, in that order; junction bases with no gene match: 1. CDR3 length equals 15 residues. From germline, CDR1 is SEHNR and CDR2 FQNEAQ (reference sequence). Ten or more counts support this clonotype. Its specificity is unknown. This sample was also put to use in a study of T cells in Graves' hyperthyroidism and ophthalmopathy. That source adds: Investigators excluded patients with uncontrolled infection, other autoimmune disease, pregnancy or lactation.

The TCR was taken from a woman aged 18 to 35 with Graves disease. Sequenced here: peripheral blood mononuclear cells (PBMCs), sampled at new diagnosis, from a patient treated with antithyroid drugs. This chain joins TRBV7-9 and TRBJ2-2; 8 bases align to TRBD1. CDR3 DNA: TGTGCCAGCAGCTTGGACAGGGTGAACACCGGGGAGCTGTTTTTT. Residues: CASSLDRVNTGELFF.